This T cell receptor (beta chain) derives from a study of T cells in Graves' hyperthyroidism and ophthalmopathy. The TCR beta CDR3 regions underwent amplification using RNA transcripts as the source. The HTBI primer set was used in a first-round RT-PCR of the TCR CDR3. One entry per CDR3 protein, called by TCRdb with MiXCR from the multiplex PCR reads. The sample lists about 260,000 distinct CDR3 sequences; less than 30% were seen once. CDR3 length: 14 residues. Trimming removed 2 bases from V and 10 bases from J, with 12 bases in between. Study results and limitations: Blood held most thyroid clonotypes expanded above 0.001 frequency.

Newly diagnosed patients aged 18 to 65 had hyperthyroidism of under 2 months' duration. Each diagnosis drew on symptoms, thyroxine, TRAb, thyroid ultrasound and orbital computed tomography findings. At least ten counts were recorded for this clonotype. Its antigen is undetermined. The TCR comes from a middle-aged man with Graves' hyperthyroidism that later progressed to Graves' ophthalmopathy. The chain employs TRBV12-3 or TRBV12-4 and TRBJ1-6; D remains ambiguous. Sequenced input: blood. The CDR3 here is CASSLNFDTSPLHF. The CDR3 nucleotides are TGTGCCAGCAGTTTAAATTTTGACACCTCACCCCTCCACTTT.